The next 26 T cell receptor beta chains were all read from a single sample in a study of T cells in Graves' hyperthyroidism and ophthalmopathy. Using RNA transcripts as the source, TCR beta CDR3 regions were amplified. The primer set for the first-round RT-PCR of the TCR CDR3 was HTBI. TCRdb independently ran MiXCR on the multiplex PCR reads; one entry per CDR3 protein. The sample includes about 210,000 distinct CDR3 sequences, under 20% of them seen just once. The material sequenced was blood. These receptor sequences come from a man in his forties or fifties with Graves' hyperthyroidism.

The CDR3 protein is CASSRTCRTNTGELFF. The CDR3 DNA follows: TGTGCCAGCAGCCGGACTTGTCGAACGAACACCGGGGAGCTGTTTTTT. V gene TRBV11-3 combines with J gene TRBJ2-2; the D gene is possibly TRBD2 (5 bases). Germline V gene data show CDR1 as SGHNT and CDR2 as YENEEA. There are 16 residues in the CDR3. V was clipped by 5 bases and J by 0 bases, with 13 bases between them.

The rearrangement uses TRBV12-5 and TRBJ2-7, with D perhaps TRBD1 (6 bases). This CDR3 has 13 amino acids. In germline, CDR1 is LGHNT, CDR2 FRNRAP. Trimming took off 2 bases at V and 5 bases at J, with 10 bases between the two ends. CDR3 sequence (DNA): TGTGCTAGTGGTTTGCGGGCAGGGGACGAGCAGTACTTC. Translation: CASGLRAGDEQYF.

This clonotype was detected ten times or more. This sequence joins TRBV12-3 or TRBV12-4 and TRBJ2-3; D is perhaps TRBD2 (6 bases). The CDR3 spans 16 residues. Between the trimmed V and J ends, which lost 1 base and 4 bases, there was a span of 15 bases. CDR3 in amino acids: CASSLELDYPPDTQYF. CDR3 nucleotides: TGTGCCAGCAGTTTAGAGTTGGACTATCCCCCAGATACGCAGTATTTT.

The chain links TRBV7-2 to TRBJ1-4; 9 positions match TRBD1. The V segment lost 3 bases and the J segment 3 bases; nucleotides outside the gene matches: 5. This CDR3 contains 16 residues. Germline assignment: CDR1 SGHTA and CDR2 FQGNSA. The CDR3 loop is CASSLEQGAANEKLFF. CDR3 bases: TGTGCCAGCAGCTTGGAACAGGGGGCAGCTAATGAAAAACTGTTTTTT. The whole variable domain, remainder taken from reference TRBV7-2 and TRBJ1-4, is GAGVSQSPSNKVTEKGKDVELRCDPISGHTALYWYRQSLGQGLEFLIYFQGNSAPDKSGLPSDRFSAERTGGSVSTLTIQRTQQEDSAVYLCASSLEQGAANEKLFFGSGTQLSVL.

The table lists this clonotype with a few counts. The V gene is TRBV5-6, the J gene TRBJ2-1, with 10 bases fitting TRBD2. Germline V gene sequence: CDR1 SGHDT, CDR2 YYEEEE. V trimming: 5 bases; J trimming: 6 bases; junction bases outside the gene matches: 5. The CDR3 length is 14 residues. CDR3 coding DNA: TGTGCCAGCAGGGCCCAGCGGGGGGGCAATGAGCAGTTCTTC. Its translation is CASRAQRGGNEQFF. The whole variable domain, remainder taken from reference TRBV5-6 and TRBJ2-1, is DAGVTQSPTHLIKTRGQQVTLRCSPKSGHDTVSWYQQALGQGPQFIFQYYEEEERQRGNFPDRFSGHQFPNYSSELNVNALLLGDSALYLCASRAQRGGNEQFFGPGTRLTVL.

CDR3 loop: CSVVTSTDTQYF. DNA of the CDR3: TGCAGCGTTGTTACCTCCACAGATACGCAGTATTTT. The chain uses TRBV29-1 and TRBJ2-3, with D unresolved. The V and J ends lost 4 bases and 2 bases respectively, with 7 bases between them. CDR1 is SQVTM, CDR2 ANQGSEA, per germline. CDR3 length: 12 residues.

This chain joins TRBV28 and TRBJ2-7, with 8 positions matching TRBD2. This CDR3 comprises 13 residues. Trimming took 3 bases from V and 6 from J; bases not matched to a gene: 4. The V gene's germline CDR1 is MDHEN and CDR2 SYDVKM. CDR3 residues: CASSFQGLGEQYF. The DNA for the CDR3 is TGTGCCAGCAGTTTTCAGGGACTAGGCGAGCAGTACTTC.

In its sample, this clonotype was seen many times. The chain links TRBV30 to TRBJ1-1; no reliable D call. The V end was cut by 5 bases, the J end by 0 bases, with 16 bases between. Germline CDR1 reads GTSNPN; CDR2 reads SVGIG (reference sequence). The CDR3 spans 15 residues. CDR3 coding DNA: TGTGCCTGGGAGGGCCCCGCCGGAATGAACACTGAAGCTTTCTTT. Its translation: CAWEGPAGMNTEAFF.

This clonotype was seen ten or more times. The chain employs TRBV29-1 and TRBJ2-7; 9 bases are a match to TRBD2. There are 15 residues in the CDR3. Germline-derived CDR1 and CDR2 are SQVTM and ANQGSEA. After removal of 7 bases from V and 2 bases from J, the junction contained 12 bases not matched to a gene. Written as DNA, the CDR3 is TGCAGCGCCCATGTAGTAGCGGGAGACCCCTACGAGCAGTACTTC. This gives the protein CSAHVVAGDPYEQYF.

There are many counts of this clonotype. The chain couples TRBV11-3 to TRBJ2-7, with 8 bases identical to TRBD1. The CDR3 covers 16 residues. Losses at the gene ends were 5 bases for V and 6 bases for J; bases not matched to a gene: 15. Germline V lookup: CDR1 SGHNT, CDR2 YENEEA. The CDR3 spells CASSTRVTGERSEQYF. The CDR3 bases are TGTGCCAGCAGCACCCGAGTGACAGGGGAAAGGAGCGAGCAGTACTTC.

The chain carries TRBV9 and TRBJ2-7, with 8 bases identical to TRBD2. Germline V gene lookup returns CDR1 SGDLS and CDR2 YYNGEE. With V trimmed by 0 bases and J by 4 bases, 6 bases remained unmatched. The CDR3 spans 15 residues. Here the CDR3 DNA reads TGTGCCAGCAGCGTAGGAGTTAGCGGGATTTACGAGCAGTACTTC. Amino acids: CASSVGVSGIYEQYF.

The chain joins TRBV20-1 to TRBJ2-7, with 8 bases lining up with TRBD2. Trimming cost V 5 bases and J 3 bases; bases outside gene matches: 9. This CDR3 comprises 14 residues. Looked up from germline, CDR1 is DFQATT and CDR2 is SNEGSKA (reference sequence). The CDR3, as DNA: TGCAGTGCTCCCTGGACTAGCCCTCACTACGAGCAGTACTTC. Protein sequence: CSAPWTSPHYEQYF.

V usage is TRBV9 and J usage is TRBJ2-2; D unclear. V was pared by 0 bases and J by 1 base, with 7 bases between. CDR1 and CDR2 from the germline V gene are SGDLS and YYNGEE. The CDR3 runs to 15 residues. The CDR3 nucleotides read TGTGCCAGCAGCGTAGAACCAGGGAACACCGGGGAGCTGTTTTTT. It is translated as CASSVEPGNTGELFF.

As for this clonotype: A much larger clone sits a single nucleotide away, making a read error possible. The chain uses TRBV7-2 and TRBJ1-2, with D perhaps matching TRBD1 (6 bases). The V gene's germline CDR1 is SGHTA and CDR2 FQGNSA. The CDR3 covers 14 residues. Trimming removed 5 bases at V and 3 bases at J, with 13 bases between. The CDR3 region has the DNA TGTGCCAGCAGCCCTACCAGGGGAGACTATGGCTACACCTTC. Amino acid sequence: CASSPTRGDYGYTF.

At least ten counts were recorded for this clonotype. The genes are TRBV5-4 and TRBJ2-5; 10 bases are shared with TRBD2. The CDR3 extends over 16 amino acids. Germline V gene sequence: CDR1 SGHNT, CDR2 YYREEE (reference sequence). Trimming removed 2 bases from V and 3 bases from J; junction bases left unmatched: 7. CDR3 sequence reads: CASSFSAGGPKETQYF. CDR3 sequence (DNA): TGTGCCAGCAGCTTCTCAGCGGGAGGGCCTAAAGAGACCCAGTACTTC.

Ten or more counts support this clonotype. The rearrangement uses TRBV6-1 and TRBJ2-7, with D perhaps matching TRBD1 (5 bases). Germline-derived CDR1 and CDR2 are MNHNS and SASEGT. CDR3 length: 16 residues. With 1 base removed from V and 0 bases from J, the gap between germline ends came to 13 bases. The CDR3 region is CASSEVGNRLSYEQYF. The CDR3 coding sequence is TGTGCCAGCAGTGAAGTAGGGAACAGGCTCTCCTACGAGCAGTACTTC.

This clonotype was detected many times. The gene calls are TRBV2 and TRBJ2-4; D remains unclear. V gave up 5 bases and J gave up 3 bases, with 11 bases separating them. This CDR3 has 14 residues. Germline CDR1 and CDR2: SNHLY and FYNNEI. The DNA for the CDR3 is TGTGCCAGCAGTTCCGCTTGGGGCAAAAACATTCAGTACTTC. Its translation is CASSSAWGKNIQYF.

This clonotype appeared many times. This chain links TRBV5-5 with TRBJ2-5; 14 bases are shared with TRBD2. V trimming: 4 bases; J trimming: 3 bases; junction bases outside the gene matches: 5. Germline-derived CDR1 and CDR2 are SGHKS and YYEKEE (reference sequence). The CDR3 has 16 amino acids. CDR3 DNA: TGTGCCAGCAGCGGACTAGCGGGAGGCCGGAAAGAGACCCAGTACTTC. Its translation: CASSGLAGGRKETQYF.

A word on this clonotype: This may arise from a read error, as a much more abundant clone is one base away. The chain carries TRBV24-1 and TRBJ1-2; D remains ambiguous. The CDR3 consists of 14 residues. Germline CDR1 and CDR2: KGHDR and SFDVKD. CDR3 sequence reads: CATSDLGSNYGCTF. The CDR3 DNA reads TGTGCCACCAGTGATTTGGGCAGCAACTATGGCTGCACCTTC.

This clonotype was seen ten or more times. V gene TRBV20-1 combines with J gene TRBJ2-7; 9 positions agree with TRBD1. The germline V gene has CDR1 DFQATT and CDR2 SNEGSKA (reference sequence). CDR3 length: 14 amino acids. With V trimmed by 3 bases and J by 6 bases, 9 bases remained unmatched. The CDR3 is CSASQADRGGEQYF. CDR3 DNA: TGCAGTGCTAGTCAGGCGGACAGGGGAGGCGAGCAGTACTTC.

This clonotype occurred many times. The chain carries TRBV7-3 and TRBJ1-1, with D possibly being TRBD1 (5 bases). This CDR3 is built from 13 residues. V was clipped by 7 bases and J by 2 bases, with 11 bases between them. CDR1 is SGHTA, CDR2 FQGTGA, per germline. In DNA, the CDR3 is TGTGCCAGCAAGGAGGGGATAAACACTGAAGCTTTCTTT. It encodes CASKEGINTEAFF.

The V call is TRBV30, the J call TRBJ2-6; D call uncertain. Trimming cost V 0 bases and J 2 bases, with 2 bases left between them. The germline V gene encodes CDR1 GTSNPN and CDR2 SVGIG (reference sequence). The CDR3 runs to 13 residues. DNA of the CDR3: TGTGCCTGGAGTGTAGCTGGGGCCAACGTCCTGACTTTC. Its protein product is CAWSVAGANVLTF.

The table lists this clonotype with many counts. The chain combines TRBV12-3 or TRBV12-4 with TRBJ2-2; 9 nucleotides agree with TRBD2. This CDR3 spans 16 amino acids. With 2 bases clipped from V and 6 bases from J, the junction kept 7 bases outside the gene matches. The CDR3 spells CASSLRSGGPAGELFF. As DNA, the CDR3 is TGTGCCAGCAGTTTACGTAGCGGGGGTCCGGCCGGGGAGCTGTTTTTT.

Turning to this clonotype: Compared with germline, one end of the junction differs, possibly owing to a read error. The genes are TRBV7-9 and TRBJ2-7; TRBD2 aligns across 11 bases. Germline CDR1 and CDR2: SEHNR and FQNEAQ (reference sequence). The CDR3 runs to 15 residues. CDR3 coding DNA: TGTGCCAGCGGCTTAGGAACTAGCGGGGGCTACGAGCAGTACTTC. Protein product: CASGLGTSGGYEQYF.

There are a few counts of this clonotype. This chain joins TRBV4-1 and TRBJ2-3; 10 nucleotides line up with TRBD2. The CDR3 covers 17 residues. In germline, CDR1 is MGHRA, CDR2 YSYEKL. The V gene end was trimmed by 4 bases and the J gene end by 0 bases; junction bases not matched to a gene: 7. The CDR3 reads CASSPLRTSGSTDTQYF. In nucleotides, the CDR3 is TGCGCCAGCAGCCCCCTCCGGACTAGCGGTAGCACAGATACGCAGTATTTT.

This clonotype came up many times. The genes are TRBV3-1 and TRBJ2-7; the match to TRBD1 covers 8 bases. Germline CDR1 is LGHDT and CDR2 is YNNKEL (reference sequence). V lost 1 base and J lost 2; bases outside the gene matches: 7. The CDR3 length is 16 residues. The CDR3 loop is CASSQAPGQAPYEQYF. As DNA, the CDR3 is TGTGCCAGCAGCCAAGCGCCGGGACAGGCCCCCTACGAGCAGTACTTC.